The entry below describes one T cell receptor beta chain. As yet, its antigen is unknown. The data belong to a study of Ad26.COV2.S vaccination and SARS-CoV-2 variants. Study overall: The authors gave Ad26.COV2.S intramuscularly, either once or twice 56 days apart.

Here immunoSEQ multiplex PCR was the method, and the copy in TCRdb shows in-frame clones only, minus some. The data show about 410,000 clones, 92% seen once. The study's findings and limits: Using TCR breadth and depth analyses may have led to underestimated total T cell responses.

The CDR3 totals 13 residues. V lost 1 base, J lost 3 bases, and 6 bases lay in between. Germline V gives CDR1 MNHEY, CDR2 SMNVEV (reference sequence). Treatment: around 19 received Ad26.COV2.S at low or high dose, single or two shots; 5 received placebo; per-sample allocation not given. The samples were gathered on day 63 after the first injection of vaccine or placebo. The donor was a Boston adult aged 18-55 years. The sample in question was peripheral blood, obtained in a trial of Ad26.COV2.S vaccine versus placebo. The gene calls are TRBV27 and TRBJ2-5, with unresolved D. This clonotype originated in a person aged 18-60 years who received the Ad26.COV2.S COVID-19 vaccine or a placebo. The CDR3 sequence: CASSLLGEETQYF. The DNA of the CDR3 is TGTGCCAGCAGTTTATTGGGTGAAGAGACCCAGTACTTC.